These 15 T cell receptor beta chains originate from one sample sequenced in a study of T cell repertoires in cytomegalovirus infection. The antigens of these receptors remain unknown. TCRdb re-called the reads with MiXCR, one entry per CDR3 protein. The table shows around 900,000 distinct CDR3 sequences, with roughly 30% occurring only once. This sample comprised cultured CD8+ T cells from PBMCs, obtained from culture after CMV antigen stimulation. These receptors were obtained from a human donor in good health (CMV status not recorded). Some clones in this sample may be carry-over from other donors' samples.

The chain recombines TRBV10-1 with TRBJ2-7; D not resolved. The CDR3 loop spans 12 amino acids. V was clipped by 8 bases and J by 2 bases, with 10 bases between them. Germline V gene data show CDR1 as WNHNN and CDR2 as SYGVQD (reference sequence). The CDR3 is CASGFNTYEQYF. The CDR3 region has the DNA TGCGCCAGCGGGTTCAACACCTACGAGCAGTACTTC.

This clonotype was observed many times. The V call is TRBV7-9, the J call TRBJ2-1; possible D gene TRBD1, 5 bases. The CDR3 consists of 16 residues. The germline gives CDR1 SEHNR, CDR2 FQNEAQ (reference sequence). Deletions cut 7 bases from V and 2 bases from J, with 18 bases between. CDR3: CASNPRQSLAYNEQFF. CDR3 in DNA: TGTGCCAGCAACCCGAGACAGTCCCTAGCCTACAATGAGCAGTTCTTC.

The CDR3 reads CASSSPQGVPYEQYV. DNA of the CDR3: TGTGCCAGCAGTTCCCCGCAGGGGGTTCCCTACGAGCAGTACGTC. The V gene is TRBV28, the J gene TRBJ2-7; 7 positions agree with TRBD1. Germline CDR1 and CDR2: MDHEN and SYDVKM. This CDR3 comprises 15 residues. Trimming removed 4 bases from V and 2 bases from J; junction bases left unmatched: 8.

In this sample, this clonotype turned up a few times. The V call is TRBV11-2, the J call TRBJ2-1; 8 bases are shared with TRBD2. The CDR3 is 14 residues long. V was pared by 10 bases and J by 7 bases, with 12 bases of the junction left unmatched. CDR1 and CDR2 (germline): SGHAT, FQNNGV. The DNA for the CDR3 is TGTGCCACCCGGGGGGGGGTCAGGAAGAATGAGCAGTTCTTC. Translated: CATRGGVRKNEQFF.

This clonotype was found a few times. DNA of the CDR3: TGTGCCAGCAGCCCAGGAGTTGAAAAACTGTTTTTT. Translating gives CASSPGVEKLFF. This chain links TRBV11-2 with TRBJ1-4; D remains unclear. CDR1 is SGHAT and CDR2 is FQNNGV in the germline V gene. The CDR3 extends over 12 amino acids. The V end was cut by 5 bases, the J end by 7 bases, with 8 bases between.

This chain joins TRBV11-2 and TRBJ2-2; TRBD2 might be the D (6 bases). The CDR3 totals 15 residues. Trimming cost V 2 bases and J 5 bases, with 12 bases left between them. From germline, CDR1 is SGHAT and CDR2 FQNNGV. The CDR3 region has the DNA TGTGCCAGCAGCTTAACGGCAGGGAGGACCGGGGAGCTGTTTTTT. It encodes CASSLTAGRTGELFF.

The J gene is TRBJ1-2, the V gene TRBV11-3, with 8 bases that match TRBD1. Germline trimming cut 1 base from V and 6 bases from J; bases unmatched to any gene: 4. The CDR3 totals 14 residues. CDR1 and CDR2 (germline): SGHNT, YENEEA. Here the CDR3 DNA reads TGTGCCAGCAGCTTAGGGGCAGGGGGCGATGGCTACACCTTC. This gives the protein CASSLGAGGDGYTF.

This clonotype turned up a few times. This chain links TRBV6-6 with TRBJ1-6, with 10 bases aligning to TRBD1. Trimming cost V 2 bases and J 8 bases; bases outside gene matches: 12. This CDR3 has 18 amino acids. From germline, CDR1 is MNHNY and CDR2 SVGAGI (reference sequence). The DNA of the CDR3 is TGTGCCAGCAGTTACGGGACAGGGGTCGACCCAGCGGATTCACCCCTCCACTTT. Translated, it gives CASSYGTGVDPADSPLHF.

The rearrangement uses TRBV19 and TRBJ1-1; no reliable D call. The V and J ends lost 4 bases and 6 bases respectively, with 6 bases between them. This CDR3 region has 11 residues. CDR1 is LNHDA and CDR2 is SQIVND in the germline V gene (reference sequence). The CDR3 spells CASSKGPEAFF. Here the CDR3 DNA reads TGTGCCAGTAGTAAAGGCCCTGAAGCTTTCTTT.

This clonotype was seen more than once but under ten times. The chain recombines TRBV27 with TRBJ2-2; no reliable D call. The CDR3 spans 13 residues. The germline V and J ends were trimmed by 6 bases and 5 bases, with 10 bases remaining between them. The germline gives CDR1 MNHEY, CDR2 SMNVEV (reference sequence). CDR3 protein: CASSIKRTGELFF. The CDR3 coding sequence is TGTGCCAGCAGCATTAAGAGGACCGGGGAGCTGTTTTTT.

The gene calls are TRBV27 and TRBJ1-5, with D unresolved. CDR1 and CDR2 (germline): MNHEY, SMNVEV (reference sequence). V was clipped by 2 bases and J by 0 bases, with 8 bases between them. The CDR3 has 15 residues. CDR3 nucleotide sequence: TGTGCCAGCAGTTTAAAGTCGAATAGCAATCAGCCCCAGCATTTT. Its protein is CASSLKSNSNQPQHF.

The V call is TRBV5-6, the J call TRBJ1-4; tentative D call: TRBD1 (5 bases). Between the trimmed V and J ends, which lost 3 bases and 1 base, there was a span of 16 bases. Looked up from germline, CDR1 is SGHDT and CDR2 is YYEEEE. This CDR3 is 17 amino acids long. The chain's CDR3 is CASSSLTDRGTNEKLFF. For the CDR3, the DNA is TGTGCCAGCAGCTCCCTCACAGACAGAGGAACTAATGAAAAACTGTTTTTT.

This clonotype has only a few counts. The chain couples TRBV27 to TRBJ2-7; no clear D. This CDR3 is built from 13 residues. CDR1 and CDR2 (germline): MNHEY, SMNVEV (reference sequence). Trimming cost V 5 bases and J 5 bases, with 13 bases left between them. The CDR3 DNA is TGTGCCAGCAGTCCATCAAGGGCCGACGAGCAGTACTTC. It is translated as CASSPSRADEQYF.

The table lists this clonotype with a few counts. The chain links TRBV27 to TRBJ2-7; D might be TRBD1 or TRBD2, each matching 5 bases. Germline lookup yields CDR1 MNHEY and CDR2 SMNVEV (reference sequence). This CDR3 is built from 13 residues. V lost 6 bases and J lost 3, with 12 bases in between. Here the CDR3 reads CASRPGGFYEQYV. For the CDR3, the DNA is TGTGCCAGCAGGCCTGGGGGTTTCTACGAGCAGTACGTC.

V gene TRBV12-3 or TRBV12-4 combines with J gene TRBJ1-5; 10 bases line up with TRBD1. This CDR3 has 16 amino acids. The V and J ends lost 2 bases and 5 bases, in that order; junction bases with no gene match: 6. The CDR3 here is CASSLTFGTGDQPQHF. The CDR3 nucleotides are TGTGCCAGCAGTTTAACTTTTGGGACAGGGGATCAGCCCCAGCATTTT.